This TCR beta chain was found in a study of siplizumab effects on memory and regulatory T cells (dated by TCRdb to the late 2010s). A note on the overall study: The study examined how the anti-CD2 antibody siplizumab affects alloreactive T-cell subsets in allogeneic mixed lymphocyte reactions built from human PBMCs. The investigation overall reported the following: About 75-96% of proliferating CD4+ or CD8+ clones could not be given a naive or memory phenotype. Sequences below about 10^-5 frequency were poorly captured, so only a minor fraction of alloreactive clones could be mapped to unstimulated subsets. Whether proliferating Tregs from siplizumab cultures actually had suppressive function was not functionally confirmed. Unstimulated naive T cells appeared more diverse than memory T cells, and naive cells seemed to contribute substantially to the alloresponse. Siplizumab significantly lowered the cumulative frequency of alloreactive sequences that could be traced to unstimulated CD4+ memory T cells. Of the alloreactive CD4+ clones that could be mapped, the Treg-derived share averaged approximately 69% with siplizumab compared with under 30% in control reactions.

Library method: the immunoSEQ multiplex PCR assay. Around 92,000 TCR templates per sample were assayed by the deep sequencing platform. Genomic DNA extracted from sorted T cells was the material used for TCRbeta CDR3 sequencing. As for the authors' bioinformatics: Clonal analysis of TCRbeta CDR3 data was done in the R programming language. Alloreactive CD4+ and CD8+ clones were identified by comparing unstimulated samples to CFSE-low samples taken after the reaction. Alloreactive CD4+ clones were assigned to regulatory or non-regulatory origin by matching sequences to sorted unstimulated Treg and non-Treg repertoires. The immuneACCESS repertoire file appears here via TCRdb, limited to in-frame rearrangements. These files lack a portion of the clones; in checked studies, under half of the deficit traces to unresolved V genes, and the cause of the others is not known. For V, J and clone size, that table is used; D and trimming come from the DNA. The sample records some 100,000 clones, approximately 96% of which are singletons. The ten largest clones take up around 0.03% of the sample.

Additional sequencing covered unstimulated subsets from three donor pairs, namely CD8+ effector memory, CD4+ naive, CD8+ TEMRA, CD4+ memory and CD8+ naive. Sorted unstimulated T cells, along with proliferating T cells recovered from mixed lymphocyte reactions, underwent TCRbeta CDR3 sequencing. Fresh whole blood from ten HLA-typed healthy donors was used as the source from which PBMCs were isolated. Inclusive of the bounding cysteine and phenylalanine, the CDR3 is 16 residues long. Only the CDR3 DNA stays, 48 bases, in frame from base 1. CDR1 and CDR2, per the germline V gene, are SGHAT and FQNNGV. V has 0 bases trimmed and J has 6 bases trimmed; junction bases matching no gene number 4. A note on this clone: What antigen it recognizes has not been identified. There are no base qualities to consult, and no much larger clone falls within one base.

Sequencing input: naive CD4+ T cells sorted from blood. Read against the paper, the sample's cell subset or site label means: unstimulated naive T cells. Recombination linked TRBV11-2 to TRBJ2-3; 12 of the junction bases match TRBD2. This receptor was identified in a human donor in good health. The CDR3 sequence is CASSLDPGTSGDTQYF. The nucleotide sequence is TGTGCCAGCAGCTTAGACCCCGGGACTAGCGGGGATACGCAGTATTTT.